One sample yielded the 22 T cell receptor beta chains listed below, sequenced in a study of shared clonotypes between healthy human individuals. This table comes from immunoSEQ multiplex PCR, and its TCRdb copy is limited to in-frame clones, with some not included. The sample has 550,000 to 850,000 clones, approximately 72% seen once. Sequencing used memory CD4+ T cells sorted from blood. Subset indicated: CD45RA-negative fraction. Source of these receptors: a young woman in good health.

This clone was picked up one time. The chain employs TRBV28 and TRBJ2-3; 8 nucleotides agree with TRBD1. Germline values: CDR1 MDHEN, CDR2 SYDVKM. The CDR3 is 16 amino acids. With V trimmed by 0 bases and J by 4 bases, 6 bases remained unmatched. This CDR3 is CASSLWRTGKSDTQYF. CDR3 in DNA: TGTGCCAGCAGTTTATGGCGGACAGGGAAGTCAGATACGCAGTATTTT.

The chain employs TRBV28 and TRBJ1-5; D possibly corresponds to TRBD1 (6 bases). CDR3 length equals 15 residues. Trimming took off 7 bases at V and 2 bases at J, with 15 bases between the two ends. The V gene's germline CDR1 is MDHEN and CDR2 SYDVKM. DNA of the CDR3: TGTGCCAGCAACCCAGGGGCCGGGGGCAATCAGCCCCAGCATTTT. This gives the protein CASNPGAGGNQPQHF. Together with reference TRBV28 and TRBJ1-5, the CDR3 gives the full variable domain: DVKVTQSSRYLVKRTGEKVFLECVQDMDHENMFWYRQDPGLGLRLIYFSYDVKMKEKGDIPEGYSVSREKKERFSLILESASTNQTSMYLCASNPGAGGNQPQHFGDGTRLSIL.

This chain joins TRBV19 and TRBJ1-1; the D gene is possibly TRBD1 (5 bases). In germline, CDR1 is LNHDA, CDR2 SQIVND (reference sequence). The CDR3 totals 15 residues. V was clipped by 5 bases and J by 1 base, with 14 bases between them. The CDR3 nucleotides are TGTGCCAGTAGTCCCAAATCAACAGGGAACACTGAAGCTTTCTTT. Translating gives CASSPKSTGNTEAFF.

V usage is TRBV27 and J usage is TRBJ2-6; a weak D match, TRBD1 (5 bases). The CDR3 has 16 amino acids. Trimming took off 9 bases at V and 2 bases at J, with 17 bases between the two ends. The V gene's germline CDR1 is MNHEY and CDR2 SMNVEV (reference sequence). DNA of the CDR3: TGTGCCAGTTCGAACCTAGGGGTAACTGGGGCCAACGTCCTGACTTTC. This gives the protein CASSNLGVTGANVLTF.

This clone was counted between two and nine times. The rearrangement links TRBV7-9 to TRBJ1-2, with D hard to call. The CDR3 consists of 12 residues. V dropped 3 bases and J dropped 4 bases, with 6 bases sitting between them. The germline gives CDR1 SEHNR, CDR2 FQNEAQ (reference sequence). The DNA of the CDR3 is TGTGCCAGCAGCTTCGAACCCTATGGCTACACCTTC. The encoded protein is CASSFEPYGYTF.

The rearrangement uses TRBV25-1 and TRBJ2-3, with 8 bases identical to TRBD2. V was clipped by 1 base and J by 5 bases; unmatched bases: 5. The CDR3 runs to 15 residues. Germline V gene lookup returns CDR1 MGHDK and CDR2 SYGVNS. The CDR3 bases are TGTGCCAGCAGTGAATCAGCGGGAGTCCAAGATACGCAGTATTTT. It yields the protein CASSESAGVQDTQYF.

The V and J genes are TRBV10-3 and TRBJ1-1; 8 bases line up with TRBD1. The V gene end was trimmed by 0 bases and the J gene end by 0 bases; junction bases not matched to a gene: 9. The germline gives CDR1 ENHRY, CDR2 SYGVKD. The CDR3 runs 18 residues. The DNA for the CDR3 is TGTGCCATCAGTGAGTCCGCAGGCAGGGGGCTCGTGAACACTGAAGCTTTCTTT. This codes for CAISESAGRGLVNTEAFF.

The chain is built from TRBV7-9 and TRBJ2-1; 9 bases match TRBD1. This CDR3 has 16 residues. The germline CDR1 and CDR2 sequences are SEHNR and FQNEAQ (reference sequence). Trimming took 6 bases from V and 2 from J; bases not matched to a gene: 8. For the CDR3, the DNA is TGTGCCAGCAGACGAGCCGGGACAGGGACCTACAATGAGCAGTTCTTC. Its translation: CASRRAGTGTYNEQFF. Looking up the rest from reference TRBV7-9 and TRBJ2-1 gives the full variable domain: DTGVSQNPRHKITKRGQNVTFRCDPISEHNRLYWYRQTLGQGPEFLTYFQNEAQLEKSRLLSDRFSAERPKGSFSTLEIQRTEQGDSAMYLCASRRAGTGTYNEQFFGPGTRLTVL.

CDR3 DNA: TGCGCCAGCAGCCCTGGGACTAGCGAAACAGATACGCAGTATTTT. As protein: CASSPGTSETDTQYF. V is TRBV5-1 and J is TRBJ2-3; 10 bases line up with TRBD2. Trimming cost V 4 bases and J 3 bases; bases outside gene matches: 5. Germline CDR1 SGHRS, CDR2 YFSETQ. This CDR3 region has 15 residues.

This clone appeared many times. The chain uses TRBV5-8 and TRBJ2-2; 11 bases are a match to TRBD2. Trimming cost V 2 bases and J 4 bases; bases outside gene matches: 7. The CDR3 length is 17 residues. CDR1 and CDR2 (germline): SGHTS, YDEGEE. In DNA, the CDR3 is TGTGCCAGCAGCTTCGGGGGGACTAGCGGATTCACCGGGGAGCTGTTTTTT. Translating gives CASSFGGTSGFTGELFF.

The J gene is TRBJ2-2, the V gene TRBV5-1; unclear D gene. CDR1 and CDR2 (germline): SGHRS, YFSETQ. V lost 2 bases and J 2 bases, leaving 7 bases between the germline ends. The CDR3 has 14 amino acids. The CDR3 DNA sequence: TGCGCCAGCAGCTTTGCCTATAACACCGGGGAGCTGTTTTTT. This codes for CASSFAYNTGELFF.

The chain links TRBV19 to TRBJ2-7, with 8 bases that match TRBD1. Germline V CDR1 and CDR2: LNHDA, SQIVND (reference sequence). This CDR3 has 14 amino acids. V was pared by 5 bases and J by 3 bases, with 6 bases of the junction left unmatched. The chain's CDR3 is CASSPGTGLYEQYF. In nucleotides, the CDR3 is TGTGCCAGTAGTCCCGGGACAGGACTCTACGAGCAGTACTTC.

The CDR3 loop is CATSRDYSGVGHEQFF. In DNA form, the CDR3 reads TGTGCCACCAGCAGAGATTATAGCGGAGTGGGACATGAGCAGTTCTTC. The rearrangement links TRBV15 to TRBJ2-1; D is perhaps TRBD2 (6 bases). Germline V gene sequence: CDR1 LNHNV, CDR2 YYDKDF (reference sequence). This CDR3 is 16 amino acids long. Trimming pared 0 bases from V and 8 bases from J, leaving 17 bases between.

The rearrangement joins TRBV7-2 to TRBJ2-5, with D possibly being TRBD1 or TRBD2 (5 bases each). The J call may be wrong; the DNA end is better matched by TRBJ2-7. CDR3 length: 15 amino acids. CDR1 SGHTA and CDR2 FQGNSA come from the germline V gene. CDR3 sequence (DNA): TGTGCCAGCAGCTTAGGAGGGACGTCGACCTACGAGCAGTACTTC. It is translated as CASSLGGTSTYEQYF.

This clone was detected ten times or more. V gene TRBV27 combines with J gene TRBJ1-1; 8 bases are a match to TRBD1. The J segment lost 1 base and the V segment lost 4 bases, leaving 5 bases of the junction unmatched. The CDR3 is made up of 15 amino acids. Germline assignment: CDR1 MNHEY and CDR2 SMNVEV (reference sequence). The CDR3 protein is CASSSWDRKNTEAFF. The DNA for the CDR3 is TGTGCCAGCAGTTCTTGGGACAGGAAGAACACTGAAGCTTTCTTT.

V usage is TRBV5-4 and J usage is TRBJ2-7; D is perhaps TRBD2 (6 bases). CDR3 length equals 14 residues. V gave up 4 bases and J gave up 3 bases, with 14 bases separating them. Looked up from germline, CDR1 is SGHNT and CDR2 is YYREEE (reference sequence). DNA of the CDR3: TGTGCCAGCAGCGCAGCGGGCGCCGGCTACGAGCAGTACTTC. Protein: CASSAAGAGYEQYF. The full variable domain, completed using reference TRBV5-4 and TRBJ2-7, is ETGVTQSPTHLIKTRGQQVTLRCSSQSGHNTVSWYQQALGQGPQFIFQYYREEENGRGNFPPRFSGLQFPNYSSELNVNALELDDSALYLCASSAAGAGYEQYFGPGTRLTVT.

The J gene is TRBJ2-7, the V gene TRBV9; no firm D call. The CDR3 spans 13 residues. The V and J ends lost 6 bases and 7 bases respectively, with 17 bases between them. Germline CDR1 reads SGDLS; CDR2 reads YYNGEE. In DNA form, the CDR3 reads TGTGCCAGCACCCCGGTACCAGAAGTTGAGCAGTACTTC. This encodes CASTPVPEVEQYF.

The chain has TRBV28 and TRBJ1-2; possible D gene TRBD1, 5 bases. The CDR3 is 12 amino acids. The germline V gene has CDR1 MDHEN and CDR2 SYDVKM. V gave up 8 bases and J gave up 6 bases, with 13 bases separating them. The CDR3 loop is CASLRSGHGYTF. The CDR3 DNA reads TGTGCCAGCCTTCGGTCAGGGCATGGCTACACCTTC.

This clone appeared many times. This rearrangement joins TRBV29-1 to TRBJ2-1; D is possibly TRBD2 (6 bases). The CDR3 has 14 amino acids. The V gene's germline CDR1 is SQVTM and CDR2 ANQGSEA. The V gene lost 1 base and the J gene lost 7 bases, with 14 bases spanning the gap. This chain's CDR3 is CSVEAWVGGNEQFF. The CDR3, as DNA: TGCAGCGTTGAAGCCTGGGTTGGGGGGAATGAGCAGTTCTTC.

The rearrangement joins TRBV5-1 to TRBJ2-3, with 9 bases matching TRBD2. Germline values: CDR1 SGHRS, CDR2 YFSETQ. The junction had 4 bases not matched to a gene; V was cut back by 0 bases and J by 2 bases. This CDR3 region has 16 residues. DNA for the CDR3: TGCGCCAGCAGCTTGGATCCTAGCGGGACCACAGATACGCAGTATTTT. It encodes CASSLDPSGTTDTQYF.

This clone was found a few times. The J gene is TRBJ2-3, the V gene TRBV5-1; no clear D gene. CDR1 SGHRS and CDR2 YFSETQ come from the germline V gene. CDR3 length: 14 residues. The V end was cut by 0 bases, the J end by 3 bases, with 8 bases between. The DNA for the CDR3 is TGCGCCAGCAGCTTGGACTGGCGGACAGATACGCAGTATTTT. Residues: CASSLDWRTDTQYF.

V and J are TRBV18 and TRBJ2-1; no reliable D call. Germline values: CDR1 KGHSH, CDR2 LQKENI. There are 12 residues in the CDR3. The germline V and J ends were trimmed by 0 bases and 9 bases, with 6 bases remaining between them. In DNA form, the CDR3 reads TGTGCCAGCTCACCACCCGATCGTGAGCAGTTCTTC. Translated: CASSPPDREQFF.